This TCR beta chain was identified during a study of blood T cell repertoires in COVID-19. Looking at the study overall: Italy, Spain and the United States were the sources of the convalescent and acute COVID-19 samples.

This CDR3 spans 13 amino acids. Trimming at V came to 5 bases and at J to 7 bases, leaving 5 bases not matched to a gene. Germline CDR1 is LGHDT and CDR2 is YNNKEL (reference sequence). Per the original methods: Estimation of nucleated cell counts was performed using reference gene primer amplification. Using immunoSEQ multiplex PCR, the repertoire was profiled, and TCRdb retains in-frame clones only, with some absent. V and J calls and clone size are copied from that table; D and trimming were computed from the DNA. The data show about 150,000 clones, around 80% seen once. The rearrangement joins TRBV3-1 (or the pseudogene TRBV3-2) to TRBJ1-2; 9 bases agree with TRBD1. The sample comprised peripheral blood. This clonotype was sampled from a woman aged 45 to 65 in a cohort sampled during active or convalescent COVID-19. This CDR3 reads CASSARQGGGYTF. CDR3 bases: TGTGCCAGCAGCGCCCGACAGGGGGGTGGCTACACCTTC.